The present TCR beta chain was sequenced within a study of T cell responses to AZD1222 COVID-19 vaccine. V was clipped by 2 bases and J by 4 bases, with 7 bases between them. Germline-derived CDR1 and CDR2 are SGHRS and YFSETQ. This CDR3 has 13 amino acids. As for this clone: Its specificity is unknown.

General study points: Nearly half of spike-specific TCRs reportedly target unmutated variant regions.

Clones were read by immunoSEQ multiplex PCR, and TCRdb kept only the in-frame ones, dropping some. In the table there are roughly 150,000 clones, roughly 92% of which are singletons. The sequence derives from an adult in good health. The chain joins TRBV5-1 to TRBJ2-1; D not certain. The input for sequencing was peripheral blood, taken on day 0 of AZD1222 vaccination. CDR3 loop: CASSLQPYNEQFF. CDR3 DNA sequence: TGCGCCAGCAGCTTACAGCCGTACAATGAGCAGTTCTTC.